The 15 T cell receptor beta chains given below trace back to one sample, sequenced in a study of T cells in Graves' hyperthyroidism and ophthalmopathy. Amplified TCR beta CDR3 regions came from RNA transcripts. Carried out on the TCR CDR3, a first-round RT-PCR used the HTBI primer set. Each CDR3 protein gets one entry after TCRdb re-called the multiplex PCR reads with MiXCR. Of approximately 530,000 distinct CDR3 sequences in the sample, roughly a sixth were seen once. Sequenced: blood. The receptors stem from a woman aged 18-35 years with Graves' hyperthyroidism.

This clonotype was found many times. This chain connects TRBV11-3 to TRBJ2-2, with 9 positions matching TRBD1. In germline, CDR1 is SGHNT, CDR2 YENEEA. The length of the CDR3 is 16 residues. The ends lost 5 bases at V and 7 bases at J; junction bases unmatched: 11. The CDR3 DNA reads as TGTGCCAGCAGCCCGACGGGACAGGGAACAAACGGGGAGCTGTTTTTT. This encodes CASSPTGQGTNGELFF.

This clonotype was detected only a few times. This chain uses TRBV10-1 with TRBJ2-5; the match to TRBD2 covers 8 bases. With 2 bases clipped from V and 5 bases from J, the junction kept 7 bases outside the gene matches. The CDR3 has 15 amino acids. Per germline, CDR1 WNHNN and CDR2 SYGVQD (reference sequence). The CDR3 sequence is CASSEGSGMGETQYF. CDR3 coding DNA: TGCGCCAGCAGTGAGGGTAGCGGGATGGGCGAGACCCAGTACTTC.

This chain links TRBV5-1 with TRBJ2-7; D might be TRBD1 or TRBD2, each matching 7 bases. The CDR3 has 15 residues. Germline V gene lookup returns CDR1 SGHRS and CDR2 YFSETQ. V lost 3 bases and J 1 base, leaving 14 bases between the germline ends. The CDR3 sequence: CASSWQGGSSYEQYF. For the CDR3, the DNA is TGCGCCAGCAGCTGGCAGGGGGGGAGTTCCTACGAGCAGTACTTC.

This sequence joins TRBV4-2 and TRBJ1-3; tentatively, D is TRBD1 (5 bases). Germline-derived CDR1 and CDR2 are LGHNA and YNFKEQ. This CDR3 region has 16 residues. V lost 0 bases and J 5 bases, leaving 14 bases between the germline ends. The CDR3 sequence is CASSQDGWQGRNTIYF. DNA for the CDR3: TGTGCCAGCAGCCAAGATGGGTGGCAGGGAAGAAACACCATATATTTT.

This chain joins TRBV4-1 and TRBJ2-1; TRBD2 agrees at 9 bases. The V segment lost 2 bases and the J segment 8 bases; nucleotides outside the gene matches: 10. The CDR3 extends over 16 amino acids. Germline loops: CDR1 MGHRA, CDR2 YSYEKL. The CDR3 DNA sequence: TGCGCCAGCAGCCAAACTTTAGCGGGAGCAGTCTATGAGCAGTTCTTC. It translates to CASSQTLAGAVYEQFF.

The chain couples TRBV9 to TRBJ1-4; perhaps TRBD1 as D (6 bases). V was shortened by 2 bases and J by 3 bases, with 14 bases between the two germline ends. CDR3 size: 16 residues. Germline V gene lookup returns CDR1 SGDLS and CDR2 YYNGEE. The CDR3 nucleotides are TGTGCCAGCAGCGTTGCCACAGGGCGGTCTAATGAAAAACTGTTTTTT. Its protein is CASSVATGRSNEKLFF. Combining the CDR3 with reference TRBV9 and TRBJ1-4 gives the whole variable domain DSGVTQTPKHLITATGQRVTLRCSPRSGDLSVYWYQQSLDQGLQFLIQYYNGEERAKGNILERFSAQQFPDLHSELNLSSLELGDSALYFCASSVATGRSNEKLFFGSGTQLSVL.

The table lists this clonotype with many counts. This chain connects TRBV7-8 to TRBJ2-1, with D possibly matching TRBD2 (6 bases). The CDR3 is 15 residues long. Per the germline V gene, CDR1 is SGHVS and CDR2 is FQNEAQ. V was trimmed by 5 bases and J by 3 bases, leaving 14 bases between them. CDR3 loop: CASSQRLTSYNEQFF. The DNA for the CDR3 is TGTGCCAGCAGCCAACGCCTGACTAGCTACAATGAGCAGTTCTTC.

J is TRBJ2-2 and V is TRBV20-1; D is uncertain. Germline-derived CDR1 and CDR2 are DFQATT and SNEGSKA (reference sequence). Trimming removed 3 bases from V and 5 bases from J, with 19 bases in between. The CDR3 extends over 16 amino acids. The CDR3 DNA reads TGCAGTGCTAGCCGGCCGAGCGTCCGAGGTACCGGGGAGCTGTTTTTT. It is translated as CSASRPSVRGTGELFF.

At least ten counts were recorded for this clonotype. The rearrangement links TRBV12-3 or TRBV12-4 to TRBJ1-4, with D perhaps matching TRBD1 (6 bases). This CDR3 has 14 residues. The V and J ends lost 9 bases and 5 bases respectively, with 16 bases between them. The CDR3 coding sequence is TGTGCCAGTACCGACAGGTTCATGAATGAAAAACTGTTTTTT. Translating gives CASTDRFMNEKLFF.

This chain uses TRBV15 with TRBJ2-7, with 15 nucleotides matching TRBD2. The CDR3 totals 15 residues. After removal of 0 bases from V and 8 bases from J, the junction contained 2 bases not matched to a gene. Germline-derived CDR1 and CDR2 are LNHNV and YYDKDF (reference sequence). CDR3 loop: CATSRDGLAGGQQYF. The CDR3 DNA sequence: TGTGCCACCAGCAGAGATGGACTAGCGGGAGGGCAGCAGTACTTC.

This chain links TRBV25-1 with TRBJ1-1, with no clear D. This CDR3 has 13 amino acids. Trimming left V 3 bases short and J 6 bases short, with 11 bases between. Germline CDR1 reads MGHDK; CDR2 reads SYGVNS. In nucleotides, the CDR3 is TGTGCCAGCAGTGAGGGAGGCCGACCTGAAGCTTTCTTT. Protein product: CASSEGGRPEAFF.

This clonotype came up many times. The chain combines TRBV2 with TRBJ2-5; TRBD1 matches 7 bases. The germline V gene has CDR1 SNHLY and CDR2 FYNNEI. This CDR3 contains 12 residues. V was pared by 6 bases and J by 5 bases, with 3 bases of the junction left unmatched. In DNA, the CDR3 is TGTGCCAGCAGGACAGGGTCGGAGACCCAGTACTTC. Protein product: CASRTGSETQYF.

The rearrangement links TRBV4-1 to TRBJ2-7, with D unresolved. The CDR3 sequence is 14 residues long. CDR1 is MGHRA, CDR2 YSYEKL, per germline. Deletions cut 4 bases from V and 2 bases from J, with 12 bases between. The CDR3 sequence is CASSPPGRPYEQYF. The CDR3 bases are TGCGCCAGCAGCCCACCGGGCCGTCCCTACGAGCAGTACTTC.

This clonotype has a count of ten or more. V gene TRBV30 combines with J gene TRBJ2-7; D might be TRBD1 (6 bases). The CDR3 runs 12 residues. The germline gives CDR1 GTSNPN, CDR2 SVGIG (reference sequence). Trimming removed 2 bases at V and 3 bases at J, with 8 bases between. The CDR3 loop reads CAWSIGGYEQYF. DNA for the CDR3: TGTGCCTGGAGTATAGGGGGCTACGAGCAGTACTTC.

This clonotype was counted a few times. The chain is built from TRBV11-2 and TRBJ2-3; either TRBD1 or TRBD2 may fit D (6 bases each). The CDR3 has 15 residues. The V gene lost 0 bases and the J gene lost 5 bases, with 12 bases spanning the gap. The germline V gene has CDR1 SGHAT and CDR2 FQNNGV. The CDR3 coding sequence is TGTGCCAGCAGCTTAGATCCCCGGGGGCAAGATACGCAGTATTTT. Its translation: CASSLDPRGQDTQYF.